This entry is about one T cell receptor beta chain. The target antigen is unknown. Mismatch with germline at one junction end may stem from a read error. The CD45RA-negative fraction was bead-selected with anti-CD45RO to obtain memory T cells. T cell subsets were isolated with magnetic beads coated with subset-specific monoclonal antibodies. From mRNA, alpha and beta CDR3 regions were amplified using semiquantitative ARM-PCR. In ARM-PCR, communal superprimers followed tagged nested gene-specific primers for exponential amplification. First-round products served as template after exonuclease removal of nested primers. TCRdb re-analysed the multiplex PCR reads in MiXCR, keeping a single row per CDR3 protein. The sample lists some 10,000 distinct CDR3 sequences; around 59% were seen once. This sample stems from a study of relationships among human T cell subsets. Study-level points and caveats: Bead sorting may have left some CD4+CD8+ double-positive cells. Substantial CDR3 sharing among Th1, Th2 and regulatory cells suggested stochastic fate choice.

The sample was memory T cells sorted from blood. The receptor was isolated from a man aged 40-55 years in good health.

In DNA form, the CDR3 reads TGCGCCAGCAGCTTGGGTAATCAGGCCACTGAGGCTTTCTTT. Translated: CASSLGNQATEAFF. The V and J genes are TRBV5-1 and TRBJ1-1; no definite D call. Germline V CDR1 and CDR2: SGHRS, YFSETQ. This CDR3 is 14 amino acids long.